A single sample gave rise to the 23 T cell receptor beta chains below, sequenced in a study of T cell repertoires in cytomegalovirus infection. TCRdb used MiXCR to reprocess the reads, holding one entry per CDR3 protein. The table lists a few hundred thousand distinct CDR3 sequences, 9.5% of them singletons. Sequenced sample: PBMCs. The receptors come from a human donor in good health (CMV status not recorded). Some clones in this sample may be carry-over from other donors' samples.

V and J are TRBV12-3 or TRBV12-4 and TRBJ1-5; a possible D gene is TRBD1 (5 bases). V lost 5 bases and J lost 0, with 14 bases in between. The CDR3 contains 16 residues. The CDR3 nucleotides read TGTGCCAGCAGTAACCAGTGGGACTTTAGCAATCAGCCCCAGCATTTT. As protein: CASSNQWDFSNQPQHF.

The CDR3 region is CAWRAGRGKETQYF. Here the CDR3 DNA reads TGTGCCTGGAGGGCAGGCAGGGGAAAAGAGACCCAGTACTTC. The chain is built from TRBV30 and TRBJ2-5, with D possibly being TRBD1 (6 bases). The length of the CDR3 is 14 residues. Looked up from germline, CDR1 is GTSNPN and CDR2 is SVGIG (reference sequence). Trimming removed 3 bases from V and 3 bases from J, with 14 bases in between.

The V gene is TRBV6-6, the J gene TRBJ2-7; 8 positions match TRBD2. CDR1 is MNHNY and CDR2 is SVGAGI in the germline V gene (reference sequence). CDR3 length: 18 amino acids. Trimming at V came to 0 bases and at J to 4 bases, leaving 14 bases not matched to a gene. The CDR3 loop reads CASSYSTPSGSRPYEQYF. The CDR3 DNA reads TGTGCCAGCAGTTACTCGACCCCTAGCGGGTCCCGACCTTACGAGCAGTACTTC.

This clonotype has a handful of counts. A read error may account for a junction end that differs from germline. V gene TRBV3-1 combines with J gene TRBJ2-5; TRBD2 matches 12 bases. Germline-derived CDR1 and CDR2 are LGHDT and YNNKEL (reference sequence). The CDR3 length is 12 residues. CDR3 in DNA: TGTGCCAGCAGCCAAGGGACTAGCGGGGTTCACTTC. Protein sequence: CASSQGTSGVHF.

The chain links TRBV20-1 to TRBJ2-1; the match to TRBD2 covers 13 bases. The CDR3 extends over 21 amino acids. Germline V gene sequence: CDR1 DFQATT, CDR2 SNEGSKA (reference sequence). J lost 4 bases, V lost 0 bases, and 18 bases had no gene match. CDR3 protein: CSARDLGTSGINYGLYNEQFF. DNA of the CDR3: TGCAGTGCTAGAGATCTGGGGACTAGCGGGATAAATTACGGTTTGTACAATGAGCAGTTCTTC.

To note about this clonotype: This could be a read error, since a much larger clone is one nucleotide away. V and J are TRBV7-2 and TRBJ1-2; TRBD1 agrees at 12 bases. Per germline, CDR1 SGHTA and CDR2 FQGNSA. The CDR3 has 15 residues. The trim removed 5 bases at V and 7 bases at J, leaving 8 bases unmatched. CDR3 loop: CASSPPGTGGAGYTF. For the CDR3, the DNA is TGTGCCAGCAGCCCCCCCGGGACAGGGGGCGCTGGCTACACCTTC. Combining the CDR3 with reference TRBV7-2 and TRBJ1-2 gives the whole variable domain GAGVSQSPSNKVTEKGKDVELRCDPISGHTALYWYRQSLGQGLEFLIYFQGNSAPDKSGLPSDRFSAERTGGSVSTLTIQRTQQEDSAVYLCASSPPGTGGAGYTFGSGTRLTVV.

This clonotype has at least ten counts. In DNA, the CDR3 is TGTGCCAGCAGCCCTACGGGGAACTACGAGCAGTACTTC. It codes for CASSPTGNYEQYF. This chain links TRBV7-2 with TRBJ2-7; possible D gene TRBD2, 5 bases. The length of the CDR3 is 13 residues. Germline values: CDR1 SGHTA, CDR2 FQGNSA. The V and J ends lost 5 bases and 3 bases respectively, with 11 bases between them.

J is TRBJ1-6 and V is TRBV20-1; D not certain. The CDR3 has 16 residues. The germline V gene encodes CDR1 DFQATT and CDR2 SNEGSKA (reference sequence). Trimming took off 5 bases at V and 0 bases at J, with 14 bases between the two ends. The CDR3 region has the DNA TGCAGTGCTTCCCCCTATTCGAGCTCCTATAATTCACCCCTCCACTTT. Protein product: CSASPYSSSYNSPLHF.

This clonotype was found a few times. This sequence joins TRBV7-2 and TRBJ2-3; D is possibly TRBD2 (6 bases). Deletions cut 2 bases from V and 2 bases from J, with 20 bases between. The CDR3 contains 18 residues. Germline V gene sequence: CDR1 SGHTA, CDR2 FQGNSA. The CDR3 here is CASSLSLFTGDSTDTQYF. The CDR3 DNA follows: TGTGCCAGCAGCTTATCCCTTTTCACGGGAGACTCCACAGATACGCAGTATTTT.

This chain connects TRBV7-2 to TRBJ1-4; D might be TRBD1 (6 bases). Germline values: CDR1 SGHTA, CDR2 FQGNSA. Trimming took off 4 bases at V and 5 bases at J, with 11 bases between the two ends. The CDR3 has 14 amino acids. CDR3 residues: CASSSTGLNEKLFF. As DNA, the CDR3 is TGTGCCAGCAGCTCCACAGGGTTAAATGAAAAACTGTTTTTT.

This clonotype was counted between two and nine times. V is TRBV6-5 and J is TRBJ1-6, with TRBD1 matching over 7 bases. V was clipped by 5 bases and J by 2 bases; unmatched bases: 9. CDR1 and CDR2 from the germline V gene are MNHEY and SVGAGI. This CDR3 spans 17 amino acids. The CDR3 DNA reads TGTGCCAGCAGTAAGACAGGGAGAGGGGCCTATAATTCACCCCTCCACTTT. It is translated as CASSKTGRGAYNSPLHF.

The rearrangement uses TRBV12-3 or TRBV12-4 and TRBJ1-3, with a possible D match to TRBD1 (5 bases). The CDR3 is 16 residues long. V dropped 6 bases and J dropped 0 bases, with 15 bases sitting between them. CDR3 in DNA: TGTGCCAGCAGCTACAGGTCCTCGAGCTCTGGAAACACCATATATTTT. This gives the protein CASSYRSSSSGNTIYF.

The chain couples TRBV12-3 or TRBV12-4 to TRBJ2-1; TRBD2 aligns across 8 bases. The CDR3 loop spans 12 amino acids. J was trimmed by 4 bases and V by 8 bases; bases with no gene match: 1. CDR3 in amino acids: CASGTSYNEQFF. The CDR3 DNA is TGTGCCAGCGGGACTAGTTACAATGAGCAGTTCTTC.

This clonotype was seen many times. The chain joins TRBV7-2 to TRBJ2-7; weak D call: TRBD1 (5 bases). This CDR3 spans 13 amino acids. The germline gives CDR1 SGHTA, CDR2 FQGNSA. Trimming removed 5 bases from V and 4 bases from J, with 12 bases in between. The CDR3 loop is CASSPGPGYEQYF. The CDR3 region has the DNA TGTGCCAGCAGCCCCGGTCCAGGGTACGAGCAGTACTTC.

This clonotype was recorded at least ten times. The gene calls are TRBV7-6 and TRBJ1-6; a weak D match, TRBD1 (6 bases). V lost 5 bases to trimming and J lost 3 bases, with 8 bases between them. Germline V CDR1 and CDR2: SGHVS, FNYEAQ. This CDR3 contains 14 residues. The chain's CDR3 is CASSMDSYNSPLHF. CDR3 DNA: TGTGCCAGCAGCATGGACAGCTATAATTCACCCCTCCACTTT.

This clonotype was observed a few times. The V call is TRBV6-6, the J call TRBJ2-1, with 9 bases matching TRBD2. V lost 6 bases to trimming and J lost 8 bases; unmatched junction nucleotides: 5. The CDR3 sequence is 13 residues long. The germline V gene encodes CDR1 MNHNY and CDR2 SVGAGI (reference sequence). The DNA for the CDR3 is TGTGCCAGCAGCCTAGCGGGGAACTATGAGCAGTTCTTC. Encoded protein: CASSLAGNYEQFF.

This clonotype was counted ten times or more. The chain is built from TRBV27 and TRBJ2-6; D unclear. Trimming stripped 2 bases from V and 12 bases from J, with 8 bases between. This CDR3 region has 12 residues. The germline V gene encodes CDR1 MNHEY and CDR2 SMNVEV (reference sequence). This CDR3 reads CASSLDRIVLTF. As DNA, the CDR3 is TGTGCCAGCAGTTTAGACCGGATCGTCCTGACTTTC. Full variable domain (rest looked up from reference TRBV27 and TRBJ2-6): EAQVTQNPRYLITVTGKKLTVTCSQNMNHEYMSWYRQDPGLGLRQIYYSMNVEVTDKGDVPEGYKVSRKEKRNFPLILESPSPNQTSLYFCASSLDRIVLTFGAGSRLTVL.

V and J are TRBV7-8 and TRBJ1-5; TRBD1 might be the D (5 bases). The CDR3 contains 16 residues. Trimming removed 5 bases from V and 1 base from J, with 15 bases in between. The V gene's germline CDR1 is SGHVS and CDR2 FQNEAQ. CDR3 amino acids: CASSPSGGGSNQPQHF. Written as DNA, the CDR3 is TGTGCCAGCAGCCCTTCTGGGGGAGGAAGCAATCAGCCCCAGCATTTT. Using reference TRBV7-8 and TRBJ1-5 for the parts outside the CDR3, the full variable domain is GAGVSQSPRYKVAKRGQDVALRCDPISGHVSLFWYQQALGQGPEFLTYFQNEAQLDKSGLPSDRFFAERPEGSVSTLKIQRTQQEDSAVYLCASSPSGGGSNQPQHFGDGTRLSIL.

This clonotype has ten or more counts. This CDR3 is CASSSRGGSFIPTDTQYF. The DNA for the CDR3 is TGTGCCAGCAGCTCAAGAGGGGGGAGCTTTATTCCGACAGATACGCAGTATTTT. The chain has TRBV7-2 and TRBJ2-3; either TRBD1 or TRBD2 may supply D (6 bases each). The CDR3 is 18 residues long. Germline CDR1 SGHTA, CDR2 FQGNSA. V was shortened by 4 bases and J by 3 bases, with 23 bases between the two germline ends.

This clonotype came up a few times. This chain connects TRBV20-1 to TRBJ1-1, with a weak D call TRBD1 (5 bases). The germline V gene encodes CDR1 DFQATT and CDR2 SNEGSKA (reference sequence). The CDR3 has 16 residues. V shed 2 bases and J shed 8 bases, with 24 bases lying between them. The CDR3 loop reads CSARHDQKPGLSEAFF. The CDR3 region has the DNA TGCAGTGCTAGACACGATCAAAAACCGGGACTTTCGGAAGCTTTCTTT.

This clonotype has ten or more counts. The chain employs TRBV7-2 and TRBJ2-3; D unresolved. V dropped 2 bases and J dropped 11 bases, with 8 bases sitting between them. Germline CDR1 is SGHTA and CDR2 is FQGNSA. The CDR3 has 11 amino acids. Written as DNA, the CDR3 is TGTGCCAGCAGCTTACTCCAGGAGCAGTATTTT. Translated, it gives CASSLLQEQYF. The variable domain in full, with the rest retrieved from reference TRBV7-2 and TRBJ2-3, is GAGVSQSPSNKVTEKGKDVELRCDPISGHTALYWYRQSLGQGLEFLIYFQGNSAPDKSGLPSDRFSAERTGGSVSTLTIQRTQQEDSAVYLCASSLLQEQYFGPGTRLTVL.

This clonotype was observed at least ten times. Here the CDR3 reads CASSRTTVKETQYF. CDR3 in DNA: TGTGCCAGCAGCCGAACGACGGTTAAAGAGACCCAGTACTTC. The J gene is TRBJ2-5, the V gene TRBV5-6; D is unclear. The CDR3 has 14 residues. CDR1 and CDR2 (germline): SGHDT, YYEEEE. The V gene lost 4 bases and the J gene lost 3 bases, with 13 bases spanning the gap.

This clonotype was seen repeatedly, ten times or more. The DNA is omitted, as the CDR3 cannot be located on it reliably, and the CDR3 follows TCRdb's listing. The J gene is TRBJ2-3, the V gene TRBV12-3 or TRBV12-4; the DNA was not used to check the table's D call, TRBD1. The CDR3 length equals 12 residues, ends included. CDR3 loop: CASSFGEGAGYF.